This T cell receptor beta chain was sequenced during a study of CD8 T cells in ankylosing spondylitis. TCRdb itself ran the 5' RACE reads through MiXCR, one entry per CDR3 protein. The sample lists some 270,000 distinct CDR3 sequences, 18% seen once, with around 30% in the top ten. Between the trimmed V and J ends, which lost 5 bases and 3 bases, there was a span of 9 bases. The germline V gene has CDR1 MNHEY and CDR2 SVGEGT. CDR3 length: 13 residues. This clonotype was observed many times. Sequenced: blood, either unsorted or a sorted T cell fraction (not recorded which). The origin of this receptor is a male donor with ankylosing spondylitis or in good health (not recorded which). This rearrangement joins TRBV6-2 or TRBV6-3 to TRBJ2-3; D remains unclear. The chain's CDR3 is CASSASDTDTQYF. Here the CDR3 DNA reads TGTGCCAGCAGTGCGTCTGATACAGATACGCAGTATTTT.